The T cell receptor beta chain under discussion was sequenced for a study of T-cell reconstitution after alpha-beta-depleted transplantation in children. The CDR3 covers 15 residues. The germline CDR1 and CDR2 sequences are MDHEN and SYDVKM. The V end was cut by 5 bases, the J end by 4 bases, with 14 bases between. The library targeted TCRbeta and was prepared with unique molecular identifiers. Each CDR3 protein is one row after TCRdb ran MiXCR on the PCR reads. The sample holds about 610,000 distinct CDR3 sequences, roughly 10% seen once. The TCR originated in a human donor who donated a stem cell graft to a child with acute myeloid leukemia. The sequencing used PBMCs from the stem cell graft donor, collected from the stem cell graft. The rearrangement uses TRBV28 and TRBJ2-2, with D unresolved. CDR3 DNA: TGTGCCAGCAGTGCCACCGGGTACCCCACCGGGGAGCTGTTTTTT. Protein product: CASSATGYPTGELFF.